What follows is one T cell receptor beta chain and its context. Its antigen is undetermined. Here immunoSEQ multiplex PCR was the method, and the copy in TCRdb shows in-frame clones only, minus some. Of 70,000 to 95,000 clones detected, almost 90% appear once; the ten largest clones hold about 0.78%. Germline CDR1 and CDR2: LNHDA and SQIVND (reference sequence). The CDR3 runs 16 residues. V lost 6 bases, J lost 5 bases, and 6 bases stayed unmatched. This sample was included in a study of OX40 agonist ivuxolimab in advanced cancers. Study information: Hepatocellular carcinoma, melanoma, renal cell or head and neck cancer was diagnosed in the dose-escalation patients. Study outcomes and limitations: At doses 0.1 to 3.0 mg/kg, CD4+ and CD8+ clones expanded.

J is TRBJ2-2 and V is TRBV19; TRBD2 matches 13 bases. The sequenced sample was CD4+ or CD8+ T cells sorted from blood, obtained in a trial of the OX40 agonist ivuxolimab. The clonotype originates from an adult with an advanced solid tumor such as melanoma, head and neck, liver or kidney cancer. The DNA for the CDR3 is TGTGCCAGTAGGCGGACTAGCGGGAGTTTGACCGGGGAGCTGTTTTTT. This sequence encodes CASRRTSGSLTGELFF. Together with reference TRBV19 and TRBJ2-2, the CDR3 gives the full variable domain: DGGITQSPKYLFRKEGQNVTLSCEQNLNHDAMYWYRQDPGQGLRLIYYSQIVNDFQKGDIAEGYSVSREKKESFPLTVTSAQKNPTAFYLCASRRTSGSLTGELFFGEGSRLTVL.